The clone carrying this T cell receptor (beta chain) was recorded a few times. The antigen remains unidentified. This specimen belongs to a study of cytomegalovirus exposure and HLA in healthy donors. General study results and limits: The tendency of first-cohort TCR clusters to co-occur in the 90 to 150 validation repertoires was the finding of a later analysis.

Repertoires were generated with immunoSEQ multiplex PCR, while TCRdb's copy carries only in-frame clones and drops some. This table has about 200,000 clones, 75% to 90% appearing once. The CDR3 consists of 13 residues. The germline V gene has CDR1 MDHEN and CDR2 SYDVKM. Trimming left V 7 bases short and J 4 bases short, with 11 bases between. This TCR derives from a woman in her late teens or twenties in good health and CMV-seronegative. The sequencing sample was made of PBMCs. V usage is TRBV28 and J usage is TRBJ1-3; D gene uncertain. CDR3 in DNA: TGTGCCAGCACCCCCCCAACGGGAAACACCATATATTTT. This translates into CASTPPTGNTIYF.